The rows below give T cell receptor beta chains drawn from one sample of a study of T cell repertoires in cytomegalovirus infection. TCRdb re-derived calls from the reads in MiXCR, one entry per CDR3 protein. The data contain around 490,000 distinct CDR3 sequences, 26% of them singletons. The sequencing sample was made of PBMCs. Receptor source: a human donor in good health (CMV status not recorded). Some clones in this sample may be carry-over from other donors' samples. Both conserved end residues are part of each CDR3. The D gene is left open where the match is weak. Rows give clone size only sometimes, using once, few, many, or a class for an expanded clone.

.	.	TRBV5-1	TRBJ1-5	TGCGCCAGCAGCCAGGACAGTCCCGAGGGGCCCCAGCATTTT	CASSQDSPEGPQHF
.	.	TRBV12-3/TRBV12-4	TRBJ2-3	TGTGCCAGCAGTTGGGCGCTCACAGATACGCAGTATTTT	CASSWALTDTQYF
many	TRBD1	TRBV7-2	TRBJ2-7	TGTGCCAGCAGCTTCGCCGGGACAGGGGGATACGAGCAGTACTTC	CASSFAGTGGYEQYF
.	TRBD1	TRBV20-1	TRBJ1-6	TGCAGTGCTAGAGATTTAGGCCAGGGGGCTGGTTTAGGCAATTCACCCCTCCACTTT	CSARDLGQGAGLGNSPLHF
few	.	TRBV15	TRBJ1-1	TGTGCCACCAGCAGCCAGGGGTGGTCCACTGAAGCTTTCTTT	CATSSQGWSTEAFF
many	.	TRBV7-6	TRBJ2-1	TGTGCCAGCAGCTTCCTCGGCAATGAGCAGTTCTTC	CASSFLGNEQFF
many	TRBD1	TRBV7-2	TRBJ1-1	TGTGCCAGCAGCGCTCCGGTAGGACAGGGTCGGCGAAACACTGAAGCTTTCTTT	CASSAPVGQGRRNTEAFF
few	.	TRBV7-9	TRBJ2-2	TGTGCCAGCAGCCGACAGACAACGAACACCGGGGAGCTGTTTTTT	CASSRQTTNTGELFF
.	TRBD2	TRBV18	TRBJ2-5	TGTGCCAGCTCACCCCGGACTAGCGGACTGTACCAAGAGACCCAGTACTTC	CASSPRTSGLYQETQYF
.	.	TRBV29-1	TRBJ2-3	TGCAGCGTAGCTCCCTCGGGCACAGATACGCAGTATTTT	CSVAPSGTDTQYF
.	TRBD1	TRBV6-6	TRBJ2-1	TGTGCCAGCAGTTCACCGGGACAGAGCTCCTACAATGAGCAGTTCTTC	CASSSPGQSSYNEQFF
.	.	TRBV19	TRBJ1-3	TGTGCCAGTAGTATGCGGGGGTCTGGAAACACCATATATTTT	CASSMRGSGNTIYF
.	.	TRBV5-4	TRBJ2-5	TGTGCCAGCAGCTTGAGGGCTTCGCGAGAGACCCAGTACTTC	CASSLRASRETQYF
.	.	TRBV7-2	TRBJ2-5	TGTGCCAGCAGCAAATGGTGGGCTAACCAAGAGACCCAGTACTTC	CASSKWWANQETQYF
few	TRBD1	TRBV19	TRBJ2-3	TGTGCCAGTAGTGGGGGACAGGGGCGCACAGATACGCAGTATTTT	CASSGGQGRTDTQYF
many	.	TRBV12-3/TRBV12-4	TRBJ1-2	TGTGCCAGCAGTTCTTATCAGAAGCCGGAAGGCTACACCTTC	CASSSYQKPEGYTF
.	.	TRBV7-6	TRBJ1-5	TGTGCCAGCACCCCCGGCGGGTCTGCCGAGAATCAGCCCCAGCATTTT	CASTPGGSAENQPQHF
.	.	TRBV20-1	TRBJ1-5	TGCAGTGCTAGAGATAAATGGCGGGGTTCGTCCCAGGGGCCCCAGCATTTT	CSARDKWRGSSQGPQHF
few	TRBD1	TRBV7-9	TRBJ1-4	TGTGCCAGCAGCTTAGCGCGTGGGGACAGTAATCTCTTTTTT	CASSLARGDSNLFF
.	.	TRBV7-6	TRBJ2-4	TGTGCCAGCACCCGAGCCGGGGCTGAGAACATTCAGTACTTC	CASTRAGAENIQYF
few	.	TRBV7-2	TRBJ2-7	TGTGCCAGCAGCTTAGAGCCCCAGGGGTTCTCCTACGAGCAGTACTTC	CASSLEPQGFSYEQYF
.	.	TRBV6-6	TRBJ2-2	TGTGCCAGCAGCCAACGGGACACATACACCGGGGAGCTGTTTTTT	CASSQRDTYTGELFF
many	.	TRBV7-2	TRBJ1-1	TGTGCCAGCAGCTTGGGGACCTGGGACATCCAAAGGAGGACTGAAGCTTTCTTT	CASSLGTWDIQRRTEAFF
few	TRBD1	TRBV30	TRBJ1-2	TGTGCCTGGAGTGCCGGGACAGGGGGCAACTATGGCTACACCTTC	CAWSAGTGGNYGYTF
few	TRBD1	TRBV6-5	TRBJ2-3	TGTGCCAGCAGTTACCAGACAGGGAGACGGGGCACAGATACGCAGTATTTT	CASSYQTGRRGTDTQYF
.	.	TRBV20-1	TRBJ2-5	TGCAGTGCTAGAACGGCACTAGACAGAGAGACCCAGTACTTC	CSARTALDRETQYF
.	.	TRBV19	TRBJ1-2	TGTGCCAGTAGTCGCAGGGTGTCAGATGGCTACACCTTC	CASSRRVSDGYTF
.	TRBD1	TRBV7-9	TRBJ1-4	TGTGCCAGCAGCCTAAGACAGGGTTATGAAAAACTGTTTTTT	CASSLRQGYEKLFF
few	.	TRBV5-4	TRBJ2-3	TGTGCCAGCAGCTTTCCGGGGATCATGATGAATACGCAGTATTTT	CASSFPGIMMNTQYF
many	TRBD2	TRBV7-2	TRBJ2-7	TGTGCCAGCAGCTTAGCGGGAGGGGATTACGAGCAGTACTTC	CASSLAGGDYEQYF
.	TRBD2	TRBV20-1	TRBJ2-3	TGCAGTGCTAGAGATGGGGCTAGCGGGAGTGCAGATACGCAGTATTTT	CSARDGASGSADTQYF
many	.	TRBV7-2	TRBJ2-2	TGTGCCAGCACCCTACTGCCCGGGGAGCTGTTTTTT	CASTLLPGELFF
few	.	TRBV18	TRBJ2-3	TGTGCCAGCTCACCAAACCCCCCGTCACTATCCTCGGGGGATACGCAGTATTTT	CASSPNPPSLSSGDTQYF
once	TRBD1	TRBV28	TRBJ1-5	TGTGCCAGCTCTTCTCCTCCTCAGGGGGGATTGAATCAGCCCCAGCATTTT	CASSSPPQGGLNQPQHF
once	.	TRBV7-6	TRBJ2-3	TGTGCCAGCAGCTTAGAAGGGGGGCATCGCACAGATACGCAGTATTTT	CASSLEGGHRTDTQYF
few	.	TRBV5-5	TRBJ1-2	TGTGCCAGCAGCCGACAAGCGACAGTGAACTATGGCTACACCTTC	CASSRQATVNYGYTF
few	TRBD2	TRBV7-9	TRBJ2-1	TGTGCCAGCAGCCCGACTAGCGGGAAAGCGCAGTTCTTC	CASSPTSGKAQFF
many	.	TRBV7-3	TRBJ1-1	TGTGCCAGCAGCTTAGAGGCGGTGGCGAACACTGAAGCTTTCTTT	CASSLEAVANTEAFF
.	TRBD1	TRBV7-6	TRBJ1-2	TGTGCCAGCAGCACACCGGACAGGGAGATCCGTGGCTACACCTTC	CASSTPDREIRGYTF
.	.	TRBV12-3/TRBV12-4	TRBJ2-2	TGTGCCAGCCGGAGGGGGGGACAGGCGAACACCGGGGAGCTGTTTTTT	CASRRGGQANTGELFF
.	TRBD1	TRBV12-3/TRBV12-4	TRBJ2-1	TGTGCCAGCAGTTTAGCGAGGGGACAGGGGTCGGGCAATGAGCAGTTCTTC	CASSLARGQGSGNEQFF
few	.	TRBV28	TRBJ2-3	TGTGCCAGCAGTTTTGGGGTAACGGACAGCCATGGATTCACAGATACGCAGTATTTT	CASSFGVTDSHGFTDTQYF